The rows below give T cell receptor beta chains drawn from one sample of a study of T cell repertoires in cytomegalovirus infection. The antigens these receptors bind are not known. One entry per CDR3 protein results from TCRdb running MiXCR on the reads. The data contain hundreds of thousands of distinct CDR3 sequences, 25% to 35% of them singletons. Here the sequenced sample was cultured PBMCs, taken from culture after CMV antigen stimulation. All receptors derive from a human donor in good health (CMV status not recorded). Some clones in this sample may be carry-over from other donors' samples. Both conserved end residues are part of each CDR3. D genes are given only for firm matches. Size is stated for part of the rows, as once, few or many counts, or as a class when the clone is expanded.

d_call j_call v_call clone_size cdr3_length cdr3_aa cdr3_nt
TRBD2 TRBJ2-1 TRBV5-4 once 15 CASSLDWTSTNEQFF TGTGCCAGCAGCTTGGATTGGACTAGTACCAATGAGCAGTTCTTC
TRBD1 TRBJ2-3 TRBV5-8 . 14 CASSFDRGPATQYF TGTGCCAGCAGCTTTGACAGGGGGCCCGCTACGCAGTATTTT
. TRBJ2-1 TRBV7-9 few 14 CASSLPSPMNEQFF TGTGCCAGCAGCTTACCTAGCCCCATGAATGAGCAGTTCTTC
TRBD2 TRBJ2-7 TRBV20-1 few 14 CSAPGTSGYYEQYF TGCAGTGCGCCTGGGACTAGCGGTTACTACGAGCAGTACTTC
. TRBJ2-3 TRBV6-6 few 11 CASSRTLLWYF TGTGCCAGCAGCCGGACTCTCCTCTGGTATTTT
TRBD2 TRBJ2-3 TRBV2 . 14 CASSNGGSTDTQYF TGTGCCAGCAGCAACGGGGGGTCCACAGATACGCAGTATTTT
TRBD2 TRBJ2-1 TRBV20-1 . 14 CSAVTSANYNEQFF TGCAGTGCTGTGACTAGCGCGAACTACAATGAGCAGTTCTTC
. TRBJ1-2 TRBV12-3/TRBV12-4 . 14 CASSLSGANYGYTF TGTGCCAGCAGTTTATCGGGGGCGAACTATGGCTACACCTTC
. TRBJ2-3 TRBV7-9 many 11 CASSDSDTQYF TGTGCCAGCAGCGATTCGGATACGCAGTATTTT
. TRBJ1-6 TRBV7-9 few 17 CASTQPASRDYDSPLHF TGTGCCAGCACCCAGCCCGCATCCAGGGACTACGATTCACCCCTCCACTTT
. TRBJ2-5 TRBV6-8 . 16 CASSSGQRSRWETQYF TGTGCCAGCAGTTCAGGCCAGCGGAGCAGGTGGGAGACCCAGTACTTC
TRBD1 TRBJ1-2 TRBV7-9 few 15 CASSEWGQEGYGYTF TGTGCCAGCAGCGAATGGGGACAGGAGGGCTATGGCTACACCTTC
. TRBJ2-6 TRBV5-1 . 15 CASSSTGTGANVLTF TGCGCCAGCAGTTCCACAGGAACTGGGGCCAACGTCCTGACTTTC
. TRBJ2-5 TRBV4-3 . 14 CASSQEAVGETQYF TGCGCCAGCAGCCAAGAAGCGGTTGGAGAGACCCAGTACTTC
TRBD2 TRBJ2-5 TRBV7-9 . 14 CASSYGGRPETQYF TGTGCCAGCAGCTACGGGGGGAGGCCGGAGACCCAGTACTTC
. TRBJ2-3 TRBV10-3 few 13 CAISGGFTDTQYF TGTGCCATCAGTGGGGGGTTCACAGATACGCAGTATTTT
TRBD1 TRBJ2-4 TRBV19 few 18 CASSIGYRGQEAKNIQYF TGTGCCAGTAGTATAGGCTACAGGGGGCAAGAGGCCAAAAACATTCAGTACTTC
. TRBJ1-4 TRBV7-6 . 15 CASSLDAGKKEKLFF TGTGCCAGCAGCTTAGATGCAGGGAAGAAAGAAAAACTGTTTTTT
. TRBJ1-1 TRBV12-3/TRBV12-4 . 16 CASSFSPFDVNTEAFF TGTGCCAGCAGTTTTAGTCCTTTCGATGTGAACACTGAAGCTTTCTTT
. TRBJ2-1 TRBV28 few 13 CASASGNPREQFF TGTGCCAGCGCCTCCGGGAACCCCAGGGAGCAGTTCTTC
TRBD2 TRBJ2-7 TRBV29-1 . 16 CSAVGTSGIGSYEQYF TGCAGCGCTGTGGGGACTAGCGGAATCGGCTCCTACGAGCAGTACTTC
. TRBJ2-1 TRBV7-6 few 15 CASSLAVGKSDEQFF TGTGCCAGCAGCTTAGCGGTGGGAAAATCAGATGAGCAGTTCTTC
. TRBJ2-1 TRBV7-2 few 15 CASSLGQDSGSVQFF TGTGCCAGCAGCTTAGGCCAAGATTCGGGGAGTGTGCAGTTCTTC
. TRBJ2-3 TRBV7-2 many 14 CASASGRVTDTQYF TGTGCCAGCGCCTCGGGACGTGTCACAGATACGCAGTATTTT
. TRBJ1-1 TRBV7-2 few 13 CASSPQWNTEAFF TGTGCCAGCAGCCCCCAGTGGAACACTGAAGCTTTCTTT
. TRBJ2-1 TRBV18 few 15 CASSPRGLEINEQFF TGTGCCAGCTCACCTCGGGGACTGGAAATAAATGAGCAGTTCTTC
TRBD1 TRBJ2-6 TRBV24-1 . 14 CATTTGAGANVLTF TGTGCCACCACTACAGGGGCTGGGGCCAACGTCCTGACTTTC
TRBD2 TRBJ2-1 TRBV6-2/TRBV6-3 . 16 CASSYRGLAGDNEQFF TGTGCCAGCAGTTACAGAGGACTAGCGGGAGACAATGAGCAGTTCTTC
. TRBJ1-1 TRBV11-3 few 16 CASIGDTWDLNTEAFF TGTGCCAGCATTGGAGATACGTGGGACTTGAACACTGAAGCTTTCTTT
TRBD2 TRBJ2-5 TRBV7-2 many 15 CASSLGLAVGETQYF TGTGCCAGCAGCTTAGGACTAGCGGTCGGGGAGACCCAGTACTTC
. TRBJ1-2 TRBV7-2 few 13 CASSLLGSYGYTF TGTGCCAGCAGCTTACTAGGGTCTTATGGCTACACCTTC
. TRBJ2-4 TRBV28 . 11 CASSAGLYGYF TGTGCCAGCAGTGCCGGACTCTACGGGTACTTC
TRBD1 TRBJ1-5 TRBV6-1 . 16 CASSLQGAASNQPQHF TGTGCCAGCAGTCTTCAGGGGGCGGCTAGCAATCAGCCCCAGCATTTT
. TRBJ2-4 TRBV4-1 . 18 CASSQLPGQVLAKNIQYF TGCGCCAGCAGCCAATTACCGGGACAAGTATTAGCCAAAAACATTCAGTACTTC
. TRBJ2-3 TRBV7-2 . 12 CASNVGGGTQYF TGTGCCAGCAACGTGGGTGGGGGTACGCAGTATTTT
. TRBJ2-3 TRBV10-1 few 15 CASSDAVGGADTQYF TGCGCCAGCAGTGATGCTGTGGGGGGTGCAGATACGCAGTATTTT
. TRBJ1-1 TRBV4-3 few 15 CASSQDLNPVTEAFF TGCGCCAGCAGCCAAGATTTGAACCCAGTCACTGAAGCTTTCTTT